This TCR beta chain emerged from a study of T-cell memory formation after mild COVID-19 (dated by TCRdb to the early 2020s). Regarding the study in general: Most TCR sequence clusters were specific to one of the two donors. The cohort was made up of two young adult volunteers, one female and one male, who were previously healthy. In two donors, T-cell clones that expanded and contracted after mild COVID-19 were followed by sequencing TCRalpha and TCRbeta repertoires longitudinally.

Study-level results and caveats: Contracting CD4+ clones were located mainly in the CM and EM memory subsets, whereas CD8+ clones were found to be enriched in EMRA. Balanced CD4/CD8 phenotypes were observed for clones contracting from day 15 to 85, whereas a bias towards CD4+ was observed for a second wave of clones expanding from day 15 to 37. SARS-CoV-2 specificity was not confirmed for the second-wave clones peaking on day 37. Some responding clones were found in pre-infection memory, which suggests that pre-existing cross-reactive memory T cells took part in the SARS-CoV-2 response. The study included only a couple of mild cases, and larger cohorts that include severe cases with pre-infection samples were judged to be necessary.

The sample was run on an Illumina NovaSeq 6000. Using 5'RACE with constant-segment primers, TCRalpha and TCRbeta cDNA libraries were constructed, with sample barcodes and unique molecular identifiers added in the process. RNA was extracted from every sample with Trizol reagent. Amplification of the libraries took two PCR steps, and the second step added a second sample barcode plus Illumina TruSeq adapters. Sequencing of the libraries was done on an Illumina NovaSeq, producing 2 x 150 bp paired-end reads. Processing in the source paper ran as follows. Reads were demultiplexed and collapsed into UMI-guided consensus sequences with migec v1.2.7. Using mixcr v2.1.11, UMI consensuses were aligned to TRA and TRB V and J templates and then assembled into clonotypes. A clonotype was counted as expanded or contracted only when both edgeR and NoisET called the clonotype significant, with the noise models trained on biological replicates. For edgeR calls, the cutoffs were a false discovery rate-adjusted p below 0.01 and a log2 fold-change threshold of 1. As an exploratory analysis of dynamics, max-normalized trajectories of the 1000 most abundant clonotypes were examined with PCA combined with hierarchical clustering. Separately sequenced CD4+ and CD8+ repertoires were used to assign a CD4 or CD8 phenotype to each responding clone. TCRdb applied fastp at Q25 and MiXCR to the public reads, then kept only in-frame beta chains. Entries that share a CDR3 protein sequence are merged under the most common genes and DNA. What appears here as the V and J calls and clone size reflects TCRdb's work, not the paper's. In this sample the table shows roughly 620,000 distinct CDR3 sequences, about a sixth of which occur a single time. Around 12% of the sample goes to the ten largest clones.

Points on this clonotype: Its antigen specificity is not known. No much larger clonotype is one base removed from it; base qualities were not supplied.

Ficoll-Paque density gradient centrifugation was used to isolate PBMCs. V loses 0 bases of germline sequence and J loses 6 bases, and the interval between the two ends is 13 bases. Reading from cysteine to phenylalanine, the CDR3 counts 15 amino acids. Only the CDR3 portion is preserved as DNA: 45 bases, with reading frame beginning at the first base. The germline V gene yields SGHDT for CDR1 and YYEEEE for CDR2. The material sequenced was PBMCs or a T cell subset sorted from them (not recorded which). This clonotype was obtained from an adult woman who had mild COVID-19 (a few samples of this study predate the infection). The sample titles of this study are shuffled in the database, so cell type and time point are left out; the donor was told from shared clones. The chain is made from TRBV5-6 and TRBJ1-5; tentative D gene TRBD1, with 6 bases matching. The CDR3: CASSLGGGASQPQHF. In nucleotides, the sequence is TGTGCCAGCAGCTTGGGCGGGGGGGCAAGTCAGCCCCAGCATTTT.